The clone carrying this T cell receptor (beta chain) has a handful of counts. These data belong to a study of T-cell memory formation after mild COVID-19. This CDR3 is built from 15 residues. The V and J ends lost 0 bases and 2 bases, in that order; junction bases with no gene match: 2. Germline CDR1 LNHDA, CDR2 SQIVND (reference sequence). MiXCR, run by TCRdb on the 5' RACE reads, gives a single entry per CDR3 protein. The sample consists of 100,000 to 120,000 distinct CDR3 sequences, about a sixth of them appearing once. The chain joins TRBV19 to TRBJ2-7; 9 positions match TRBD1. The sequence came from a man younger than 35 who had mild COVID-19 (a few samples of this study predate the infection). Cell type and time point are not known. Sequences were obtained from PBMCs or a T cell subset sorted from them (not recorded which). The CDR3 spells CASSIEGQGTYEQYF. The CDR3 nucleotides read TGTGCCAGTAGTATAGAAGGACAGGGGACCTACGAGCAGTACTTC.